One sample yielded the 32 T cell receptor beta chains listed below, sequenced in a study of blood T cells in healthy people across ages. Together with a sample-barcoded 5' primer, a J-beta primer mix was included in a second PCR lasting about 6 to 11 cycles. MiXCR, run by TCRdb on the 5' RACE reads, gives a single entry per CDR3 protein. The data hold 1,800,000 or so distinct CDR3 sequences, with about two fifths observed a single time. Specimen: blood. The receptors here all came from a human donor in good health.

This clonotype was observed at least ten times. The chain uses TRBV7-2 and TRBJ2-1; unclear D gene. Trimming removed 1 base at V and 5 bases at J, with 12 bases between. Germline CDR1 and CDR2: SGHTA and FQGNSA. The CDR3 is 15 residues long. The CDR3 here is CASSLGPTQHNEQFF. The CDR3 nucleotides are TGTGCCAGCAGCTTAGGGCCGACACAACACAATGAGCAGTTCTTC.

In nucleotides, the CDR3 is TGCGCCAGCACCCGGGGACAGGGGAAAGGAAACACCATATATTTT. Amino acids: CASTRGQGKGNTIYF. The chain joins TRBV5-1 to TRBJ1-3, with 10 bases that match TRBD1. Trimming at V came to 6 bases and at J to 4 bases, leaving 7 bases not matched to a gene. The CDR3 is 15 amino acids. Germline CDR1 is SGHRS and CDR2 is YFSETQ. The whole variable domain, remainder taken from reference TRBV5-1 and TRBJ1-3, is KAGVTQTPRYLIKTRGQQVTLSCSPISGHRSVSWYQQTPGQGLQFLFEYFSETQRNKGNFPGRFSGRQFSNSRSEMNVSTLELGDSALYLCASTRGQGKGNTIYFGEGSWLTVV.

The chain is built from TRBV28 and TRBJ1-1; 7 bases map to TRBD1. Germline V gives CDR1 MDHEN, CDR2 SYDVKM. Trimming removed 5 bases from V and 2 bases from J; junction bases left unmatched: 8. This CDR3 region has 15 residues. The CDR3 DNA reads TGTGCCAGCAGTGCGCCGGGACAGCAAAACACTGAAGCTTTCTTT. Protein product: CASSAPGQQNTEAFF.

This clonotype was observed a few times. V is TRBV12-3 or TRBV12-4 and J is TRBJ2-7; 9 positions match TRBD1. The J segment lost 4 bases and the V segment lost 6 bases, leaving 4 bases of the junction unmatched. The CDR3 extends over 13 amino acids. The CDR3: CASRGTGRYEQYF. DNA for the CDR3: TGTGCCAGCAGGGGGACAGGGAGGTACGAGCAGTACTTC.

Only a few counts were recorded for this clonotype. The genes are TRBV5-1 and TRBJ2-3; 9 positions match TRBD2. Germline V gene lookup returns CDR1 SGHRS and CDR2 YFSETQ. With V trimmed by 4 bases and J by 4 bases, 7 bases remained unmatched. The CDR3 runs to 15 residues. The CDR3 region has the DNA TGCGCCAGCAGCCTGACGACTAGCGGATCAGATACGCAGTATTTT. Its protein is CASSLTTSGSDTQYF.

This clonotype was observed many times. The genes are TRBV6-5 and TRBJ2-3, with TRBD1 as a possible D gene (6 bases). The V end was cut by 4 bases, the J end by 0 bases, with 14 bases between. The CDR3 runs 16 residues. Germline values: CDR1 MNHEY, CDR2 SVGAGI. The CDR3 sequence: CASSWDISSSTDTQYF. CDR3 sequence (DNA): TGTGCCAGCAGTTGGGACATATCCTCTAGCACAGATACGCAGTATTTT.

The DNA of the CDR3 is TGTGCCAGCAGCCCCGTCGATAGCGGGGGGTTGAGTACGCAGTATTTT. Amino acids: CASSPVDSGGLSTQYF. The rearrangement joins TRBV3-1 to TRBJ2-3; TRBD2 matches at 10 bases. The CDR3 has 16 amino acids. V was pared by 4 bases and J by 8 bases, with 12 bases of the junction left unmatched. Germline CDR1 reads LGHDT; CDR2 reads YNNKEL (reference sequence).

This chain joins TRBV4-3 and TRBJ1-4; tentative D call: TRBD1 (5 bases). The V and J ends lost 1 base and 6 bases respectively, with 12 bases between them. Germline-derived CDR1 and CDR2 are LGHNA and YSLEER. CDR3 length: 15 residues. CDR3 DNA sequence: TGCGCCAGCAGCCAAGGGCTCGGGACGGATGAAAAACTGTTTTTT. This encodes CASSQGLGTDEKLFF.

The CDR3 reads CASSARGSSSYEQYF. For the CDR3, the DNA is TGTGCCAGCAGCGCTCGAGGCAGTAGCTCCTACGAGCAGTACTTC. The V call is TRBV9, the J call TRBJ2-7; D remains unclear. The V and J ends lost 3 bases and 0 bases respectively, with 13 bases between them. CDR1 is SGDLS, CDR2 YYNGEE, per germline. The length of the CDR3 is 15 residues. The full variable domain, in which reference TRBV9 and TRBJ2-7 provide the parts outside the CDR3, is DSGVTQTPKHLITATGQRVTLRCSPRSGDLSVYWYQQSLDQGLQFLIQYYNGEERAKGNILERFSAQQFPDLHSELNLSSLELGDSALYFCASSARGSSSYEQYFGPGTRLTVT.

On this clonotype: At one boundary the junction diverges from the germline segment, which might be a read error. This chain uses TRBV7-2 with TRBJ2-3; D is unresolved. The CDR3 is 14 amino acids. CDR1 is SGHTA, CDR2 FQGNSA, per germline. The CDR3 coding sequence is TGTGCCATCAGCGTCAGGTTTAGCACAGATACGCAGTATTTT. Protein sequence: CAISVRFSTDTQYF.

V usage is TRBV29-1 and J usage is TRBJ1-5; 8 bases map to TRBD1. CDR1 is SQVTM, CDR2 ANQGSEA, per germline. This CDR3 spans 13 amino acids. After removal of 6 bases from V and 3 bases from J, the junction contained 4 bases not matched to a gene. CDR3 nucleotide sequence: TGCAGCGTGACAGGGGTAGACAATCAGCCCCAGCATTTT. Translating gives CSVTGVDNQPQHF.

As for this clonotype: An end of the junction differs from the germline gene, which may be a read error. This rearrangement joins TRBV29-1 to TRBJ2-7, with 8 bases fitting TRBD1. This CDR3 spans 16 amino acids. Per germline, CDR1 SQVTM and CDR2 ANQGSEA. The CDR3 here is CSVEDKSDRDPYEQDF. The CDR3 region has the DNA TGCAGCGTTGAAGATAAGTCGGACAGGGATCCCTACGAGCAGGACTTC.

This chain links TRBV29-1 with TRBJ2-4, with TRBD1 as a possible D gene (6 bases). Germline CDR1 SQVTM, CDR2 ANQGSEA. The CDR3 sequence is 11 residues long. V gave up 3 bases and J gave up 15 bases, with 15 bases separating them. CDR3 sequence reads: CSVETTGSTYF. As DNA, the CDR3 is TGCAGCGTTGAGACTACAGGGAGCACGTACTTC.

As for this clonotype: This may stem from a read error, because a much larger clone lies one nucleotide away. The rearrangement joins TRBV7-3 to TRBJ2-5; D remains ambiguous. The better agreement between TRBJ2-7 and the DNA end casts doubt on the J call. The V gene's germline CDR1 is SGHTA and CDR2 FQGTGA. The CDR3 loop spans 15 amino acids. The CDR3 loop reads CAGSSPFSRPYEQYF. The CDR3 DNA is TGTGCCGGCAGCTCCCCTTTTAGCAGACCATACGAGCAGTACTTC.

This clonotype was picked up many times. The V call is TRBV7-3, the J call TRBJ2-6, with D uncertain. Germline V gene sequence: CDR1 SGHTA, CDR2 FQGTGA. CDR3 size: 15 residues. With 2 bases removed from V and 3 bases from J, the gap between germline ends came to 8 bases. This CDR3 is CASSLYSGGANVLTF. For the CDR3, the DNA is TGTGCCAGCAGCTTATATTCTGGTGGGGCCAACGTCCTGACTTTC.

The chain links TRBV28 to TRBJ2-1; D call uncertain. Trimming left V 3 bases short and J 0 bases short, with 15 bases between. Germline values: CDR1 MDHEN, CDR2 SYDVKM. The CDR3 is made up of 17 amino acids. CDR3 sequence reads: CASSFFADGNSYNEQFF. CDR3 DNA sequence: TGTGCCAGCAGTTTTTTCGCGGACGGAAACTCCTACAATGAGCAGTTCTTC.

The rearrangement joins TRBV20-1 to TRBJ2-3, with D perhaps matching TRBD1 (6 bases). The CDR3 has 15 amino acids. Germline V gene sequence: CDR1 DFQATT, CDR2 SNEGSKA (reference sequence). The germline V and J ends were trimmed by 4 bases and 2 bases, with 16 bases remaining between them. The CDR3 DNA sequence: TGCAGTGCTACCCCTGTGGGGGCCAACACAGATACGCAGTATTTT. Its protein product is CSATPVGANTDTQYF.

The CDR3 DNA reads TGCAGCGTTGCTGGGGGGCCTGAAGCTTTCTTT. Translation: CSVAGGPEAFF. J is TRBJ1-1 and V is TRBV29-1; a weak D match, TRBD1 (6 bases). This CDR3 contains 11 residues. The V gene lost 4 bases and the J gene lost 6 bases, with 9 bases spanning the gap. Germline assignment: CDR1 SQVTM and CDR2 ANQGSEA.

The chain couples TRBV7-2 to TRBJ2-7; D not resolved. The length of the CDR3 is 14 residues. With 2 bases removed from V and 5 bases from J, the gap between germline ends came to 13 bases. Germline CDR1 is SGHTA and CDR2 is FQGNSA. CDR3 DNA: TGTGCCAGCAGCTTAAACTCCGCCGCGAACGAGCAGTACTTC. It specifies CASSLNSAANEQYF.

The V call is TRBV5-1, the J call TRBJ1-2, with D unclear. The length of the CDR3 is 15 residues. The ends were cut back, 2 bases at V and 4 bases at J, with 15 bases in the middle. The V gene's germline CDR1 is SGHRS and CDR2 YFSETQ. The CDR3 nucleotides read TGCGCCAGCAGCTTTGAACCCTTCGAGGCCTATGGCTACACCTTC. This sequence encodes CASSFEPFEAYGYTF.

In this sample, this clonotype turned up a few times. The chain uses TRBV4-3 and TRBJ1-2; D call uncertain. The germline V gene has CDR1 LGHNA and CDR2 YSLEER. The CDR3 totals 17 residues. V was shortened by 4 bases and J by 4 bases, with 22 bases between the two germline ends. The CDR3 reads CASSPTHRVRAPYGYTF. The CDR3 nucleotides are TGCGCCAGCAGCCCCACGCACCGGGTTAGGGCTCCCTATGGCTACACCTTC.

This clonotype was detected a few times. V and J are TRBV7-3 and TRBJ2-1; 12 bases agree with TRBD2. CDR1 and CDR2 (germline): SGHTA, FQGTGA. V shed 5 bases and J 4 bases; nucleotides not matched to a gene: 9. The CDR3 covers 17 residues. The CDR3 here is CASSTPSLAGGYNEQFF. The CDR3, as DNA: TGTGCCAGCAGCACTCCTTCACTAGCGGGGGGATACAATGAGCAGTTCTTC.

There are a few counts of this clonotype. V and J are TRBV7-2 and TRBJ2-1; D possibly corresponds to TRBD2 (6 bases). V lost 0 bases to trimming and J lost 3 bases, with 12 bases between them. Per the germline V gene, CDR1 is SGHTA and CDR2 is FQGNSA. This CDR3 comprises 16 residues. The CDR3 reads CASSLAPMGGYNEQFF. CDR3 bases: TGTGCCAGCAGCTTAGCCCCGATGGGGGGCTACAATGAGCAGTTCTTC.

The chain recombines TRBV24-1 with TRBJ2-5; TRBD2 matches 7 bases. The end of the DNA aligns better with TRBJ2-7, so the J call may be wrong. CDR1 is KGHDR and CDR2 is SFDVKD in the germline V gene. The CDR3 consists of 19 residues. The CDR3 bases are TGTGCCACCAGCTCTTCGAAGTTTAACCCCGGGACTAACCCCGACGAGCAGTACTTC. It specifies CATSSSKFNPGTNPDEQYF.

The CDR3 reads CSVLDRGSYNEQFF. CDR3 nucleotides: TGCAGCGTTTTGGACAGGGGTTCCTACAATGAGCAGTTCTTC. This chain joins TRBV29-1 and TRBJ2-1; the match to TRBD1 covers 9 bases. Looked up from germline, CDR1 is SQVTM and CDR2 is ANQGSEA. The ends lost 5 bases at V and 1 base at J; junction bases unmatched: 3. CDR3 length: 14 residues.

The gene calls are TRBV20-1 and TRBJ2-1, with 10 bases that match TRBD2. V was pared by 7 bases and J by 7 bases, with 7 bases of the junction left unmatched. Germline-derived CDR1 and CDR2 are DFQATT and SNEGSKA (reference sequence). The CDR3 spans 13 residues. The CDR3 loop is CSGVSGRSNEQFF. Written as DNA, the CDR3 is TGCAGTGGGGTTAGCGGGAGGAGTAATGAGCAGTTCTTC.

V is TRBV29-1 and J is TRBJ2-1; D is possibly TRBD2 (6 bases). The length of the CDR3 is 13 residues. CDR1 and CDR2 (germline): SQVTM, ANQGSEA. V lost 6 bases and J lost 7, with 16 bases in between. Here the CDR3 DNA reads TGCAGCGTGAAGGGGTTGGGGGGAAATGAGCAGTTCTTC. Translated: CSVKGLGGNEQFF.

The chain links TRBV12-3 or TRBV12-4 to TRBJ1-5, with 7 nucleotides matching TRBD1. V lost 9 bases and J lost 4; bases outside the gene matches: 9. The CDR3 runs to 14 residues. CDR3 sequence (DNA): TGTGCCAGTGGGGGAGGGGGCGGGAATCAGCCCCAGCATTTT. Translated: CASGGGGGNQPQHF.

CDR3 sequence (DNA): TGTGCCAGCAGCTTTGGTATCCTGACTAGCGGAACAGATACGCAGTATTTT. Translated: CASSFGILTSGTDTQYF. J is TRBJ2-3 and V is TRBV7-9; TRBD2 matches at 9 bases. CDR3 length: 17 residues. V lost 3 bases and J lost 3; bases outside the gene matches: 10. The germline gives CDR1 SEHNR, CDR2 FQNEAQ (reference sequence).

The CDR3: CASSPLGQGGGYTF. The CDR3 coding sequence is TGTGCCAGTAGTCCGCTGGGACAGGGAGGCGGCTACACCTTC. The chain couples TRBV19 to TRBJ1-2; 9 bases are shared with TRBD1. Germline loops: CDR1 LNHDA, CDR2 SQIVND (reference sequence). CDR3 length equals 14 residues. V lost 5 bases, J lost 8 bases, and 9 bases stayed unmatched.

V usage is TRBV10-3 and J usage is TRBJ1-2; a possible D gene is TRBD1 (5 bases). The CDR3 is 12 amino acids. The V gene's germline CDR1 is ENHRY and CDR2 SYGVKD. V dropped 5 bases and J dropped 8 bases, with 12 bases sitting between them. The CDR3 sequence is CAISRQGGGYTF. CDR3 DNA sequence: TGTGCCATCAGTCGCCAGGGAGGAGGCTACACCTTC.

This clonotype showed up just a few times. V is TRBV6-2 or TRBV6-3 and J is TRBJ2-5, with D uncertain. This CDR3 has 13 residues. The V and J ends lost 5 bases and 2 bases respectively, with 9 bases between them. Germline CDR1 and CDR2: MNHEY and SVGEGT. CDR3 protein: CASSPRIQETQYF. The CDR3 DNA is TGTGCCAGCAGTCCCCGCATTCAAGAGACCCAGTACTTC.